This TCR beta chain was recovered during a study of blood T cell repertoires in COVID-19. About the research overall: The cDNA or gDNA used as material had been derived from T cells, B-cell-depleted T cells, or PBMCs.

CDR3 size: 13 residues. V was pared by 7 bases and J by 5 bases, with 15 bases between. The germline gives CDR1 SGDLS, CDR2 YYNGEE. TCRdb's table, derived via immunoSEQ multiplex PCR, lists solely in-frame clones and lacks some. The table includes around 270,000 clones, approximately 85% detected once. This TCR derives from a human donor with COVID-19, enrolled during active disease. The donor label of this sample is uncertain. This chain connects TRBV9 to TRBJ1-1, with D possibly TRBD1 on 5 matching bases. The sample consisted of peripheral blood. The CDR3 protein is CASSFQGETEAFF. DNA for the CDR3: TGTGCCAGCTCCTTTCAGGGTGAGACTGAAGCTTTCTTT.